This TCR beta chain was obtained from a study of T cell responses to AZD1222 COVID-19 vaccine. Across the whole study: Pooled in the analysis were second doses at about 4 or about 12 weeks. Study-wide results and caveats: Receipt of two AZD1222 doses was followed by a rise in Spike-specific TCR breadth and depth. The repertoires were collected only after the peak T cell response. The donors showed a predominance of white British ancestry and of females, with possible underestimation of clonal diversity.

About this clone itself: Its antigen is unknown.

J gave up 6 bases and V 4 bases, and 5 bases lay outside the gene matches. Per the germline V gene, CDR1 is SGHNT and CDR2 is YYREEE (reference sequence). This CDR3 spans 15 amino acids. The data were produced by immunoSEQ multiplex PCR, yet TCRdb's version contains in-frame clones alone and is incomplete. The sample comprises over 100,000 clones, more than 80% of which are singletons, and approximately 3.4% rests with the top ten. This rearrangement joins TRBV5-4 to TRBJ2-1, with 12 nucleotides matching TRBD1. The sample consisted of peripheral blood, taken on day 0 of AZD1222 vaccination. The clonotype originates from an adult in good health. The CDR3 sequence: CASSGTGGISNEQFF. CDR3 coding DNA: TGTGCCAGCAGCGGGACAGGGGGCATTTCCAATGAGCAGTTCTTC.